One sample yielded the 30 T cell receptor beta chains listed below, sequenced in a study of cytomegalovirus exposure and HLA in healthy donors. The study ran its PCR with 60 Vbeta and 13 Jbeta primers. Produced via immunoSEQ multiplex PCR; TCRdb's table is partial and in-frame only. The sample lists 200,000 to 250,000 clones; 70% to 85% were seen once. Sequencing was done on a sample of PBMCs. The receptors come from an older woman in good health and CMV-seropositive.

The chain carries TRBV7-2 and TRBJ2-2, with TRBD2 matching over 7 bases. The V gene end was trimmed by 1 base and the J gene end by 1 base; junction bases not matched to a gene: 3. The germline gives CDR1 SGHTA, CDR2 FQGNSA. The CDR3 covers 16 residues. The CDR3: CASSLGWTRNTGELFF. CDR3 coding DNA: TGTGCCAGCAGCTTAGGTTGGACTAGGAACACCGGGGAGCTGTTTTTT.

This clone was picked up a small number of times. The genes are TRBV18 and TRBJ2-5; 7 bases agree with TRBD1. CDR3 length: 15 residues. The trim removed 3 bases at V and 5 bases at J, leaving 9 bases unmatched. Germline CDR1 is KGHSH and CDR2 is LQKENI. The CDR3 bases are TGTGCCAGCTCACCGGCGGTTGACAGGGTGGAGACCCAGTACTTC. Residues: CASSPAVDRVETQYF.

This chain connects TRBV4-2 to TRBJ1-2; no definite D call. The CDR3 extends over 14 amino acids. Germline-derived CDR1 and CDR2 are LGHNA and YNFKEQ. V lost 0 bases and J lost 2, with 7 bases in between. In DNA form, the CDR3 reads TGTGCCAGCAGCCAAGAAAAACAGAACTATGGCTACACCTTC. Translated, it gives CASSQEKQNYGYTF.

The chain employs TRBV6-1 and TRBJ1-3, with D perhaps TRBD1 (6 bases). The CDR3 has 15 residues. V dropped 0 bases and J dropped 7 bases, with 13 bases sitting between them. The germline V gene has CDR1 MNHNS and CDR2 SASEGT. The CDR3 region is CASSEAHRAENTIYF. The DNA for the CDR3 is TGTGCCAGCAGTGAAGCGCACAGGGCGGAGAACACCATATATTTT.

The chain is built from TRBV6-5 and TRBJ2-7; D possibly corresponds to TRBD1 (6 bases). CDR1 and CDR2 from the germline V gene are MNHEY and SVGAGI. Trimming removed 6 bases from V and 2 bases from J, with 17 bases in between. The CDR3 consists of 15 residues. The CDR3, as DNA: TGTGCCAGCAGATTGGGAAGGGGACATCCCTACGAGCAGTACTTC. It translates to CASRLGRGHPYEQYF.

Notes on this clone: At one of its ends the junction is not consistent with the germline gene, which may arise from a read error. The V gene is TRBV11-2, the J gene TRBJ2-5, with 8 bases lining up with TRBD1. The CDR3 contains 13 residues. The germline gives CDR1 SGHAT, CDR2 FQNNGV. CDR3 sequence reads: CASSAGGQQTQYF. The CDR3 region has the DNA TGTGCCAGCAGCGCAGGGGGCCAACAGACCCAGTACTTC.

V usage is TRBV6-5 and J usage is TRBJ1-6; D may be TRBD1 (6 bases). V was shortened by 5 bases and J by 3 bases, with 8 bases between the two germline ends. Per the germline V gene, CDR1 is MNHEY and CDR2 is SVGAGI. There are 14 residues in the CDR3. In DNA, the CDR3 is TGTGCCAGCAGTCTCAGGGGCTATAATTCACCCCTCCACTTT. It yields the protein CASSLRGYNSPLHF.

The genes are TRBV7-2 and TRBJ2-5, with 9 nucleotides matching TRBD2. J gave up 3 bases and V 7 bases, and 6 bases lay outside the gene matches. The CDR3 has 14 residues. CDR1 is SGHTA and CDR2 is FQGNSA in the germline V gene. This CDR3 reads CASTLGLAKETQYF. In nucleotides, the CDR3 is TGTGCCAGCACCCTGGGACTAGCCAAAGAGACCCAGTACTTC. The full variable domain, in which reference TRBV7-2 and TRBJ2-5 provide the parts outside the CDR3, is GAGVSQSPSNKVTEKGKDVELRCDPISGHTALYWYRQSLGQGLEFLIYFQGNSAPDKSGLPSDRFSAERTGGSVSTLTIQRTQQEDSAVYLCASTLGLAKETQYFGPGTRLLVL.

V is TRBV9 and J is TRBJ1-6; 7 bases are a match to TRBD1. Losses at the gene ends were 4 bases for V and 6 bases for J; bases not matched to a gene: 7. The CDR3 is 15 amino acids. Germline CDR1 SGDLS, CDR2 YYNGEE. CDR3 bases: TGTGCCAGCAGCTTAACGGGACAGTTTAATTCACCCCTCCACTTT. Its translation is CASSLTGQFNSPLHF. The entire variable domain, with the rest obtained from reference TRBV9 and TRBJ1-6, is as follows: DSGVTQTPKHLITATGQRVTLRCSPRSGDLSVYWYQQSLDQGLQFLIQYYNGEERAKGNILERFSAQQFPDLHSELNLSSLELGDSALYFCASSLTGQFNSPLHFGNGTRLTVT.

The rearrangement links TRBV6-1 to TRBJ2-5; TRBD2 matches at 7 bases. The DNA end lines up better with TRBJ2-7; the J call may be wrong. The CDR3 totals 15 residues. Germline CDR1 is MNHNS and CDR2 is SASEGT. The CDR3, as DNA: TGTGCCAGCAGTGAAGCGGGGGGGTTAATGTACGAGCAGTACTTC. This encodes CASSEAGGLMYEQYF.

J is TRBJ1-2 and V is TRBV5-6; possible D gene TRBD1, 5 bases. The V gene's germline CDR1 is SGHDT and CDR2 YYEEEE. Deletions cut 1 base from V and 3 bases from J, with 13 bases between. The CDR3 covers 15 residues. For the CDR3, the DNA is TGTGCCAGCAGCTTGTTAGGTCGGGGGGACTATGGCTACACCTTC. Amino acid sequence: CASSLLGRGDYGYTF. The full variable domain, its missing parts supplied by reference TRBV5-6 and TRBJ1-2, is DAGVTQSPTHLIKTRGQQVTLRCSPKSGHDTVSWYQQALGQGPQFIFQYYEEEERQRGNFPDRFSGHQFPNYSSELNVNALLLGDSALYLCASSLLGRGDYGYTFGSGTRLTVV.

The chain combines TRBV28 with TRBJ1-5, with a weak D call TRBD1 (6 bases). The germline V gene has CDR1 MDHEN and CDR2 SYDVKM. CDR3 length: 14 residues. The germline V and J ends were trimmed by 7 bases and 7 bases, with 17 bases remaining between them. Here the CDR3 reads CASTAGGAEQPQHF. The CDR3 DNA reads as TGTGCCAGCACCGCGGGGGGGGCGGAACAGCCCCAGCATTTT. The full variable domain, its missing parts supplied by reference TRBV28 and TRBJ1-5, is DVKVTQSSRYLVKRTGEKVFLECVQDMDHENMFWYRQDPGLGLRLIYFSYDVKMKEKGDIPEGYSVSREKKERFSLILESASTNQTSMYLCASTAGGAEQPQHFGDGTRLSIL.

This clone has only a few counts. This sequence joins TRBV2 and TRBJ2-7, with 14 bases fitting TRBD2. The CDR3 runs to 15 residues. Germline V gene sequence: CDR1 SNHLY, CDR2 FYNNEI. V shed 6 bases and J 6 bases; nucleotides not matched to a gene: 7. The CDR3 DNA reads TGTGCCAGCAGGGTGGGACTAGCGGGAGTCGGCGAGCAGTACTTC. It is translated as CASRVGLAGVGEQYF. Full variable domain (missing parts from reference TRBV2 and TRBJ2-7): EPEVTQTPSHQVTQMGQEVILRCVPISNHLYFYWYRQILGQKVEFLVSFYNNEISEKSEIFDDQFSVERPDGSNFTLKIRSTKLEDSAMYFCASRVGLAGVGEQYFGPGTRLTVT.

The rearrangement uses TRBV5-4 and TRBJ2-7; 8 bases agree with TRBD1. Losses at the gene ends were 4 bases for V and 6 bases for J; bases not matched to a gene: 12. CDR3 length: 15 residues. CDR1 is SGHNT and CDR2 is YYREEE in the germline V gene (reference sequence). CDR3 sequence reads: CASSPGRGRTSEQYF. The CDR3 nucleotides read TGTGCCAGCAGCCCGGGCAGGGGGCGAACGAGCGAGCAGTACTTC.

This rearrangement joins TRBV7-2 to TRBJ1-2; 10 positions match TRBD1. Germline assignment: CDR1 SGHTA and CDR2 FQGNSA. The CDR3 has 13 amino acids. J gave up 6 bases and V 6 bases, and 4 bases lay outside the gene matches. CDR3 protein: CASSRQGANGYTF. The CDR3 DNA reads TGTGCCAGCAGTCGACAGGGGGCGAATGGCTACACCTTC.

The chain employs TRBV5-1 and TRBJ2-1, with 10 bases aligning to TRBD1. The V gene's germline CDR1 is SGHRS and CDR2 YFSETQ. Trimming at V came to 4 bases and at J to 9 bases, leaving 10 bases not matched to a gene. The CDR3 runs to 15 residues. CDR3 coding DNA: TGCGCCAGCAGCCCGGGGACAGGGGAGGCGAGTGAGCAGTTCTTC. Protein: CASSPGTGEASEQFF.

A single count supports this clone. This chain links TRBV9 with TRBJ2-5, with 8 bases identical to TRBD1. The V gene's germline CDR1 is SGDLS and CDR2 YYNGEE. The V segment lost 3 bases and the J segment 3 bases; nucleotides outside the gene matches: 4. The CDR3 sequence is 14 residues long. The CDR3 sequence is CASSGGQAEETQYF. The CDR3, as DNA: TGTGCCAGCAGCGGGGGACAGGCTGAAGAGACCCAGTACTTC. Combining the CDR3 with reference TRBV9 and TRBJ2-5 gives the whole variable domain DSGVTQTPKHLITATGQRVTLRCSPRSGDLSVYWYQQSLDQGLQFLIQYYNGEERAKGNILERFSAQQFPDLHSELNLSSLELGDSALYFCASSGGQAEETQYFGPGTRLLVL.

The chain uses TRBV10-3 and TRBJ2-3; 7 bases agree with TRBD1. J gave up 0 bases and V 3 bases, and 9 bases lay outside the gene matches. The CDR3 covers 17 residues. Per the germline V gene, CDR1 is ENHRY and CDR2 is SYGVKD. Written as DNA, the CDR3 is TGTGCCATCAGTGAAGGCAGGGGGTTTCTTAGCACAGATACGCAGTATTTT. This codes for CAISEGRGFLSTDTQYF.

The chain links TRBV5-1 to TRBJ1-6; D remains unclear. Per germline, CDR1 SGHRS and CDR2 YFSETQ. The CDR3 is 17 residues long. Trimming pared 0 bases from V and 0 bases from J, leaving 10 bases between. In nucleotides, the CDR3 is TGCGCCAGCAGCTTGGTTTTCGGTAGCTCCTATAATTCACCCCTCCACTTT. Translated: CASSLVFGSSYNSPLHF.

The genes are TRBV7-2 and TRBJ2-6, with TRBD1 identical over 8 bases. With 5 bases clipped from V and 1 base from J, the junction kept 7 bases outside the gene matches. The germline V gene has CDR1 SGHTA and CDR2 FQGNSA. This CDR3 has 17 amino acids. The CDR3 region is CASSPRGHGSGANVLTF. The CDR3 DNA reads as TGTGCCAGCAGCCCCAGGGGGCATGGTTCTGGGGCCAACGTCCTGACTTTC.

The V and J genes are TRBV6-5 and TRBJ1-6, with 8 positions matching TRBD1. The junction had 8 bases not matched to a gene; V was cut back by 6 bases and J by 7 bases. This CDR3 contains 15 residues. Germline CDR1 and CDR2: MNHEY and SVGAGI. The CDR3 here is CASSRGQAGNSPLHF. The DNA for the CDR3 is TGTGCCAGCAGCAGGGGGCAGGCGGGAAATTCACCCCTCCACTTT.

The chain has TRBV18 and TRBJ2-3; D not resolved. Germline CDR1 is KGHSH and CDR2 is LQKENI. Trimming took 3 bases from V and 1 from J, leaving 11 bases between them. The CDR3 contains 15 residues. The CDR3 protein is CASSPARHGTDTQYF. Here the CDR3 DNA reads TGTGCCAGCTCACCGGCTCGACACGGCACAGATACGCAGTATTTT.

The rearrangement joins TRBV2 to TRBJ1-5; 11 bases are shared with TRBD1. CDR3 length: 15 amino acids. The V gene end was trimmed by 3 bases and the J gene end by 7 bases; junction bases not matched to a gene: 5. From germline, CDR1 is SNHLY and CDR2 FYNNEI. The CDR3 loop is CASSEDRGLGQPQHF. DNA for the CDR3: TGTGCCAGCAGTGAGGACAGGGGGCTAGGACAGCCCCAGCATTTT. Combining the CDR3 with reference TRBV2 and TRBJ1-5 gives the whole variable domain EPEVTQTPSHQVTQMGQEVILRCVPISNHLYFYWYRQILGQKVEFLVSFYNNEISEKSEIFDDQFSVERPDGSNFTLKIRSTKLEDSAMYFCASSEDRGLGQPQHFGDGTRLSIL.

The chain joins TRBV15 to TRBJ2-7; the match to TRBD2 covers 8 bases. Germline V gene lookup returns CDR1 LNHNV and CDR2 YYDKDF (reference sequence). V dropped 5 bases and J dropped 5; count of bases not matched to a gene: 14. There are 16 residues in the CDR3. The CDR3 spells CATSPTTRGAIHEQYF. CDR3 nucleotides: TGTGCCACCAGCCCGACAACGCGGGGGGCGATCCACGAGCAGTACTTC.

The chain combines TRBV5-4 with TRBJ2-1, with TRBD2 matching over 10 bases. Germline loops: CDR1 SGHNT, CDR2 YYREEE (reference sequence). J lost 4 bases, V lost 1 base, and 2 bases had no gene match. The CDR3 has 15 amino acids. The CDR3 spells CASSLPSGSYNEQFF. In DNA form, the CDR3 reads TGTGCCAGCAGCTTGCCTAGCGGGAGTTACAATGAGCAGTTCTTC.

The chain couples TRBV5-4 to TRBJ1-1; D uncertain. V lost 4 bases to trimming and J lost 0 bases, with 7 bases between them. Germline V gene lookup returns CDR1 SGHNT and CDR2 YYREEE (reference sequence). The CDR3 is made up of 13 amino acids. The CDR3 is CASSVDMNTEAFF. CDR3 nucleotide sequence: TGTGCCAGCAGCGTAGACATGAACACTGAAGCTTTCTTT.

The chain couples TRBV25-1 to TRBJ2-1; 7 bases are shared with TRBD2. The germline V gene has CDR1 MGHDK and CDR2 SYGVNS. This CDR3 is built from 15 residues. Trimming cost V 9 bases and J 2 bases; bases outside gene matches: 10. CDR3 amino acids: CARALGGRPYNEQFF. The CDR3 coding sequence is TGTGCCAGGGCCCTGGGCGGGAGACCCTACAATGAGCAGTTCTTC.

This sequence joins TRBV28 and TRBJ2-1; D unresolved. CDR1 is MDHEN, CDR2 SYDVKM, per germline. The V end lost 2 bases, the J end lost 4 bases, and 15 bases lay between the germline ends. The CDR3 runs 16 residues. The CDR3 is CASSLISRLKYNEQFF. The CDR3 bases are TGTGCCAGCAGTTTAATTAGCAGACTCAAATACAATGAGCAGTTCTTC.

The chain recombines TRBV19 with TRBJ1-1, with TRBD1 matching over 10 bases. Germline V gives CDR1 LNHDA, CDR2 SQIVND (reference sequence). CDR3 length equals 16 residues. J was trimmed by 1 base and V by 10 bases; bases with no gene match: 12. The CDR3 DNA sequence: TGTGCCACCCAGAGACAGGGGGCCCTCTCGAACACTGAAGCTTTCTTT. Protein: CATQRQGALSNTEAFF.

The chain uses TRBV5-1 and TRBJ2-3; a weak D match, TRBD1 (7 bases). V was trimmed by 4 bases and J by 0 bases, leaving 15 bases between them. The CDR3 has 16 residues. Germline lookup yields CDR1 SGHRS and CDR2 YFSETQ. DNA for the CDR3: TGCGCCAGCAGCGCGGGACAGCTGGGGAGCACAGATACGCAGTATTTT. It codes for CASSAGQLGSTDTQYF.